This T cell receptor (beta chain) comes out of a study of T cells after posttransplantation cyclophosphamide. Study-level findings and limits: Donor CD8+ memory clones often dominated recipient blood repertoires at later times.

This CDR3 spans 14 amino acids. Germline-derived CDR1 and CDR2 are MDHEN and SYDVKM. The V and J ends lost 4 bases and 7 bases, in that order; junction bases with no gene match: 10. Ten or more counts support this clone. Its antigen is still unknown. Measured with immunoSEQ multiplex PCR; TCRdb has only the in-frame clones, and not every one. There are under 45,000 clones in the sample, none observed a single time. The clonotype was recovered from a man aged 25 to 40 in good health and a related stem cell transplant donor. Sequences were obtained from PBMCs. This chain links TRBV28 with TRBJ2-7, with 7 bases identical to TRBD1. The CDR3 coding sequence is TGTGCCAGCAGTTATATAGGACAGGACTTGGAGCAGTACTTC. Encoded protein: CASSYIGQDLEQYF.